A single T cell receptor (beta chain) is shown here with its context. Its antigen is unidentified. A junction boundary mismatches the germline segment, possibly from a read error. This entry is derived from a study of blood T cells in healthy people across ages. Samples had at least 6 million PBMCs isolated from them. The CDR3 contains 11 residues. Germline V gene sequence: CDR1 SEHNR, CDR2 FQNEAQ (reference sequence). Primers used in a second PCR of about 6 to 11 cycles were a sample-barcoded 5' primer and a J-beta primer mix. MiXCR, applied by TCRdb to the 5' RACE reads, yields one record per CDR3 protein. This table has fewer than 700,000 distinct CDR3 sequences, approximately 40% appearing once. General study points: PBMCs were not sorted, which prevented a conclusive comparison of naive versus antigen-experienced cells.

The sequenced sample consisted of blood. The gene calls are TRBV7-9 and TRBJ2-7; weak D call: TRBD2 (5 bases). The sequence was obtained from a man older than 75 in good health. The CDR3 here is CSSSKEGGQYF. CDR3 nucleotides: TGTTCCAGCAGCAAAGAGGGTGGGCAGTACTTC. The complete variable domain, with remaining parts taken from reference TRBV7-9 and TRBJ2-7, reads DTGVSQNPRHKITKRGQNVTFRCDPISEHNRLYWYRQTLGQGPEFLTYFQNEAQLEKSRLLSDRFSAERPKGSFSTLEIQRTEQGDSAMYLCSSSKEGGQYFGPGTRLTVT.